The 26 T cell receptor beta chains listed next were all sequenced from one sample in a study of human T cells and chemical hapten exposure. The time point: patch test 2, 6 weeks after DPC sensitization. The treatment here: therapeutic diphenylcyclopropenone sensitization with weekly scalp DPC. MiXCR, applied by TCRdb to the RACE reads, yields one record per CDR3 protein. The sample has approximately 87,000 distinct CDR3 sequences; about 10% are singletons. The source material was whole blood, sampled in connection with sensitization to the hapten diphenylcyclopropenone (DPC). Every receptor here comes from a middle-aged woman with alopecia areata. Some clones in this sample may be carry-over from other donors' samples.

This clonotype came up a few times. The chain carries TRBV2 and TRBJ2-3; a weak D match, TRBD2 (6 bases). Germline CDR1 and CDR2: SNHLY and FYNNEI. Trimming removed 6 bases from V and 0 bases from J, with 13 bases in between. The CDR3 sequence is 15 residues long. As DNA, the CDR3 is TGTGCCAGCAGGGAGGGGCGGCCTAGCACAGATACGCAGTATTTT. Encoded protein: CASREGRPSTDTQYF.

The chain employs TRBV15 and TRBJ1-5, with no clear D. The CDR3 consists of 14 residues. The germline gives CDR1 LNHNV, CDR2 YYDKDF (reference sequence). V lost 3 bases to trimming and J lost 0 bases, with 6 bases between them. The CDR3 nucleotides are TGTGCCACCAGCAGGGCAGGTAGCAATCAGCCCCAGCATTTT. Amino acids: CATSRAGSNQPQHF.

In this sample, this clonotype turned up many times. The J gene is TRBJ2-7, the V gene TRBV6-2 or TRBV6-3, with TRBD2 matching over 9 bases. Germline loops: CDR1 MNHEY, CDR2 SVGEGT. The CDR3 runs to 16 residues. V shed 4 bases and J 0 bases; nucleotides not matched to a gene: 7. Here the CDR3 reads CASSSPASGTSYEQYF. The CDR3 nucleotides read TGTGCCAGCAGTTCTCCGGCTAGCGGGACCTCCTACGAGCAGTACTTC.

This clonotype was counted a few times. The J gene is TRBJ1-3, the V gene TRBV9; no firm D call. This CDR3 comprises 13 residues. Between the trimmed V and J ends, which lost 3 bases and 2 bases, there was a span of 6 bases. The germline CDR1 and CDR2 sequences are SGDLS and YYNGEE. The CDR3 nucleotides are TGTGCCAGCAGCGAGGGCCCTGGAAACACCATATATTTT. Protein: CASSEGPGNTIYF.

The CDR3 loop reads CSARGTENYGYTF. The CDR3 DNA reads TGCAGTGCTAGAGGGACAGAGAACTATGGCTACACCTTC. The chain combines TRBV20-1 with TRBJ1-2, with D possibly matching TRBD1 (6 bases). The V end was cut by 1 base, the J end by 2 bases, with 8 bases between. Germline-derived CDR1 and CDR2 are DFQATT and SNEGSKA (reference sequence). CDR3 length: 13 residues.

The rearrangement joins TRBV10-3 to TRBJ2-3; D may be TRBD1 (6 bases). Germline lookup yields CDR1 ENHRY and CDR2 SYGVKD. The CDR3 is 11 amino acids. Between the trimmed V and J ends, which lost 7 bases and 5 bases, there was a span of 7 bases. The CDR3 is CAIKGVDTQYF. Here the CDR3 DNA reads TGTGCCATCAAGGGGGTAGATACGCAGTATTTT.

CDR3 amino acids: CSGSYGNTEAFF. CDR3 nucleotide sequence: TGCAGCGGTAGCTACGGGAACACTGAAGCTTTCTTT. The rearrangement uses TRBV29-1 and TRBJ1-1; D is unclear. Germline CDR1 and CDR2: SQVTM and ANQGSEA. Trimming stripped 7 bases from V and 1 base from J, with 10 bases between. CDR3 size: 12 residues.

This clonotype was recorded a few times. The chain couples TRBV4-3 to TRBJ1-2; D is perhaps TRBD1 (6 bases). The germline V gene has CDR1 LGHNA and CDR2 YSLEER. V was trimmed by 0 bases and J by 4 bases, leaving 12 bases between them. The CDR3 totals 15 residues. The CDR3 region is CASSQDRRTAYGYTF. Written as DNA, the CDR3 is TGCGCCAGCAGCCAAGATCGTAGGACAGCCTATGGCTACACCTTC.

CDR3 coding DNA: TGTGCCAGCAGTTTAGTTGGGGACAGCTACGAGCAGTACTTC. It codes for CASSLVGDSYEQYF. The V call is TRBV27, the J call TRBJ2-7; TRBD1 matches 7 bases. The CDR3 length is 14 residues. V shed 2 bases and J 3 bases; nucleotides not matched to a gene: 4. CDR1 and CDR2 (germline): MNHEY, SMNVEV (reference sequence).

There are a few counts of this clonotype. The chain joins TRBV20-1 to TRBJ1-1, with 8 bases matching TRBD1. CDR1 is DFQATT, CDR2 SNEGSKA, per germline (reference sequence). The CDR3 runs to 13 residues. The ends lost 5 bases at V and 5 bases at J; junction bases unmatched: 7. DNA for the CDR3: TGCAGTGCTGGCAGGGGGCGACGAACTGAAGCTTTCTTT. This translates into CSAGRGRRTEAFF.

This clonotype was found many times. This chain connects TRBV27 to TRBJ2-1; 10 nucleotides match TRBD2. The CDR3 extends over 14 amino acids. Germline-derived CDR1 and CDR2 are MNHEY and SMNVEV (reference sequence). The trim removed 10 bases at V and 5 bases at J, leaving 8 bases unmatched. The CDR3 coding sequence is TGTGCCATAAAAGCGGGAGGGAGGGACAATGAGCAGTTCTTC. This gives the protein CAIKAGGRDNEQFF.

This clonotype appeared many times. This rearrangement joins TRBV21-1 to TRBJ2-1; whether TRBD2, the table's D call, matches the DNA was not checked. TRBV21-1 is annotated as a pseudogene. The CDR3 spans 17 residues. DNA for the CDR3: TGTGCCAGCAGCATCCATACCACTAGCGGGGAGCTCAATGAGCAGTTCTTC. Amino acids: CASSIHTTSGELNEQFF.

Ten or more counts support this clonotype. The CDR3 region has the DNA TGTGCCAGCAGTTTTACCGACAGGGACTATGGCTACACCTTC. Amino acid sequence: CASSFTDRDYGYTF. This sequence joins TRBV27 and TRBJ1-2, with 7 nucleotides matching TRBD1. Trimming at V came to 3 bases and at J to 3 bases, leaving 4 bases not matched to a gene. CDR3 length: 14 residues. Germline-derived CDR1 and CDR2 are MNHEY and SMNVEV (reference sequence).

This clonotype showed up just a few times. The chain links TRBV5-4 to TRBJ2-7; D is perhaps TRBD2 (6 bases). Germline CDR1 is SGHNT and CDR2 is YYREEE (reference sequence). With 4 bases removed from V and 5 bases from J, the gap between germline ends came to 13 bases. CDR3 length equals 13 residues. CDR3 sequence: CASSVDPGDEQYF. CDR3 DNA sequence: TGTGCCAGCAGCGTGGACCCGGGGGACGAGCAGTACTTC.

This chain connects TRBV4-3 to TRBJ1-1; D remains unclear. Trimming removed 0 bases from V and 4 bases from J, with 12 bases in between. The germline V gene has CDR1 LGHNA and CDR2 YSLEER. The CDR3 length is 15 residues. The CDR3 DNA reads as TGCGCCAGCAGCCAAGAGTTAGCAGCTACCACTGAAGCTTTCTTT. Translation: CASSQELAATTEAFF.

This clonotype was seen only a few times. This rearrangement joins TRBV20-1 to TRBJ2-2; D is ambiguous. V lost 6 bases, J lost 8 bases, and 19 bases lay in between. CDR3 length: 14 residues. Per germline, CDR1 DFQATT and CDR2 SNEGSKA (reference sequence). CDR3 sequence reads: CSALRTSGPGELFF. CDR3 nucleotides: TGCAGTGCCCTCAGGACGTCAGGCCCGGGGGAGCTGTTTTTT.

This clonotype was seen at least ten times. The rearrangement uses TRBV7-6 and TRBJ1-1; weak D call: TRBD1 (5 bases). V was clipped by 1 base and J by 2 bases, with 8 bases between them. The CDR3 loop spans 14 amino acids. Looked up from germline, CDR1 is SGHVS and CDR2 is FNYEAQ. CDR3 in amino acids: CASSLVQGNTEAFF. The CDR3 bases are TGTGCCAGCAGCTTAGTGCAGGGAAACACTGAAGCTTTCTTT.

This clonotype was picked up a small number of times. The V and J genes are TRBV21-1 and TRBJ2-3. TRBV21-1 is tagged as a pseudogene. CDR3 size: 15 residues. As DNA, the CDR3 is TGTGCCAGCAGCAAAGCGCAGGGATGCACAGATACGCAGTATTTT. It codes for CASSKAQGCTDTQYF.

In this sample, this clonotype turned up many times. The J gene is TRBJ1-2, the V gene TRBV7-9; D remains ambiguous. Trimming removed 2 bases at V and 2 bases at J, with 9 bases between. CDR1 SEHNR and CDR2 FQNEAQ come from the germline V gene (reference sequence). This CDR3 spans 14 amino acids. The CDR3 bases are TGTGCCAGCAGCTTATTGGAGGGAAACTATGGCTACACCTTC. This gives the protein CASSLLEGNYGYTF.

This clonotype was counted a few times. The CDR3 nucleotides are TGTGCCAGCAGCCGCGACCTAGCGACAGATACGCAGTATTTT. This encodes CASSRDLATDTQYF. The gene calls are TRBV5-4 and TRBJ2-3, with TRBD2 as a possible D gene (6 bases). The CDR3 runs to 14 residues. V was clipped by 4 bases and J by 3 bases, with 12 bases between them. The germline gives CDR1 SGHNT, CDR2 YYREEE (reference sequence).

This clonotype was picked up a small number of times. This rearrangement joins TRBV28 to TRBJ2-7; TRBD2 aligns across 7 bases. This CDR3 spans 16 amino acids. From germline, CDR1 is MDHEN and CDR2 SYDVKM. V lost 6 bases, J lost 5 bases, and 16 bases stayed unmatched. DNA for the CDR3: TGTGCCAGCAGGTCGGTAACTAGCGCTTGGAGGAACGAGCAGTACTTC. Protein: CASRSVTSAWRNEQYF.

This clonotype was counted at least ten times. The gene calls are TRBV20-1 and TRBJ2-1; no definite D call. The CDR3 loop spans 11 amino acids. CDR1 and CDR2 (germline): DFQATT, SNEGSKA (reference sequence). The germline V and J ends were trimmed by 8 bases and 6 bases, with 11 bases remaining between them. The CDR3 here is CSTRSGNEQFF. CDR3 in DNA: TGCAGTACCCGCAGTGGCAATGAGCAGTTCTTC.

This clonotype was seen ten or more times. As DNA, the CDR3 is TGCAGTGCTCGCCCGGGGGGGGCCCCCAACTATGGCTACACCTTC. It encodes CSARPGGAPNYGYTF. The chain couples TRBV20-1 to TRBJ1-2; D perhaps matches TRBD1 (6 bases). Trimming shortened V by 5 bases and J by 2 bases, and 18 bases separated the two germline ends. The CDR3 is 15 residues long. Germline V gives CDR1 DFQATT, CDR2 SNEGSKA (reference sequence).

The table lists this clonotype with many counts. The chain has TRBV29-1 and TRBJ2-7; 11 positions match TRBD1. The germline gives CDR1 SQVTM, CDR2 ANQGSEA. V trimming: 7 bases; J trimming: 5 bases; junction bases outside the gene matches: 4. This CDR3 has 12 amino acids. The CDR3 loop reads CSGGQGVDEQYF. In nucleotides, the CDR3 is TGCAGCGGGGGACAGGGGGTCGACGAGCAGTACTTC.

CDR3 protein: CASSSIGQYEQYF. As DNA, the CDR3 is TGTGCCAGCAGTTCAATTGGGCAGTACGAGCAGTACTTC. This chain uses TRBV7-8 with TRBJ2-7, with D uncertain. Trimming pared 6 bases from V and 4 bases from J, leaving 13 bases between. Germline V CDR1 and CDR2: SGHVS, FQNEAQ. The CDR3 is 13 residues long.

The sample holds a few counts of this clonotype. The genes are TRBV10-2 and TRBJ2-1; possibly TRBD1 or TRBD2 for D (5 bases each). Germline lookup yields CDR1 WSHSY and CDR2 SAAADI. The CDR3 sequence is 15 residues long. Trimming shortened V by 6 bases and J by 6 bases, and 18 bases separated the two germline ends. CDR3 DNA: TGCGCCAGCAGCGGAGTCGGCACGAGGGGCAATGAGCAGTTCTTC. This translates into CASSGVGTRGNEQFF.